This T cell receptor beta chain is drawn from a study of blood T cell repertoires in COVID-19 (dated by TCRdb to about 2020). Regarding the study in general: Collaborator samples came from the United States, Italy and Spain and covered acute and convalescent phases of COVID-19. The material from the prospective study consisted of cDNA or gDNA derived from T cells, B-cell-depleted T cells, or PBMCs. The samples were drawn from two sources: the first 160 participants of the ongoing ImmuneRACE study, and 950 to 1,500 subjects contributed by 6 global collaborators. The repertoires were released in a freely available public database meant as a resource for research on the immune response to SARS-CoV-2. A de-identified subject ID, COVID-19 status, age in years and sex were almost always included in the sample metadata. Where available, HLA class I and class II types were taken from metadata supplied by the sample provider and were not determined by assay-based typing. Deeply sampled blood TCRbeta repertoires from subjects exposed to, actively infected with, or recovered from COVID-19 were included in the dataset.

The immunoSEQ Assay, a bias-controlled multiplex PCR, was used to amplify TCRbeta CDR3 regions from genomic DNA. Per the source publication's procedure: Nucleated cell counts per sample were estimated from amplification of reference gene primers within the assay. Sequence reads were collapsed and filtered to measure the absolute abundance of every unique TCRbeta CDR3 rearrangement. For each sample, productive Simpson clonality was calculated as the square root of Simpson's diversity index across productive rearrangements. Entries here come from immuneACCESS through TCRdb and include only in-frame sequences with V and J called. Some clones fail to appear in such tables; in the studies checked, an unresolved V gene covers under half of the shortfall, and the cause of the remainder is unknown. V, J and clone size were drawn from that table, and D and trimming were deduced from the DNA. The sample table holds tens of thousands of clones, of which roughly 73% were seen once. Under 30% of the sample is held by the ten biggest clonotypes.

The CDR3 holds 14 amino acids from the cysteine to the phenylalanine. Here the CDR3 DNA is all that survives: 42 bases in frame from base 1. The germline V gene (reference sequence) gives CDR1 as SEHNR and CDR2 as FQNEAQ. The germline ends are 9 bases apart after V is trimmed by 0 bases and J by 3 bases. The paper's findings and limits, for the study overall: The quantity of clinical and demographic metadata differed by source and by participant and was supplied without curation.

The collaborating institutions used their own protocols to collect whole blood in K2EDTA tubes. For TCRbeta analysis, collaborators shipped samples in one of three forms: frozen whole blood, isolated PBMCs, or DNA extracted from either of those sample types. Concerning this clone: The specificity of this receptor is unknown. Base qualities were left out, and no much larger clone turns up one base away.

The sequence is built from TRBV7-9 and TRBJ2-7, with TRBD1 as a weak D call on 5 bases. The specimen was peripheral blood. This receptor was identified in an older woman with acute or convalescent COVID-19. Read as DNA, the sequence is TGTGCCAGCAGCTTAGCGGCCAGGGTCTACGAGCAGTACTTC. This gives the protein CASSLAARVYEQYF.